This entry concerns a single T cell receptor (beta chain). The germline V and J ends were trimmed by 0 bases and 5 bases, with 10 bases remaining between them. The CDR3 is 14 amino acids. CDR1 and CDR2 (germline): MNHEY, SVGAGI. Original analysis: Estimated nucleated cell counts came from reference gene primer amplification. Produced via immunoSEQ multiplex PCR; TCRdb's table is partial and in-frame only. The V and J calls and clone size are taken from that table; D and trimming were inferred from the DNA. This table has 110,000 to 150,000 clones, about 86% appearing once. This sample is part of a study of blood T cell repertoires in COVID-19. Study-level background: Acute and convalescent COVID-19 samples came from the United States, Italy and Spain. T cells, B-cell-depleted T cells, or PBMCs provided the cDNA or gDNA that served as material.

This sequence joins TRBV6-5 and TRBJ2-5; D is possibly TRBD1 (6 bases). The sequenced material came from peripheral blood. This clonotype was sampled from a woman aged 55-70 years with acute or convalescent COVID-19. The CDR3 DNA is TGTGCCAGCAGTTACTCTTTGCAGGGGGAGACCCAGTACTTC. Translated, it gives CASSYSLQGETQYF.